Included here is one TCR beta chain sequence, with context. The sample is drawn from a study of control samples from healthy donors and cancer patients. TCRdb's table, derived via immunoSEQ multiplex PCR, lists solely in-frame clones and lacks some. The sample has fewer than 200,000 clones; around nine tenths are singletons. CDR1 is SGHNT and CDR2 is YENEEA in the germline V gene. V was cut by 5 bases and J by 6 bases, with 13 bases left in between. CDR3 length: 13 residues. Material for sequencing was blood. This chain joins TRBV11-3 and TRBJ1-1; D call uncertain. The sequence came from a man younger than 45 in good health. The CDR3 reads CASSPGPKAEAFF. CDR3 bases: TGTGCCAGCAGCCCCGGGCCGAAGGCTGAAGCTTTCTTT. The full variable domain, with the rest looked up from reference TRBV11-3 and TRBJ1-1, is EAGVVQSPRYKIIEKKQPVAFWCNPISGHNTLYWYLQNLGQGPELLIRYENEEAVDDSQLPKDRFSAERLKGVDSTLKIQPAELGDSAVYLCASSPGPKAEAFFGQGTRLTVV.